This TCR beta chain came from a study of cytomegalovirus exposure and HLA in healthy donors. Regarding the study as a whole: The majority of CMV-associated TCR beta chains were reported as apparently HLA-restricted in a later analysis. A later analysis reported that several of the most significant clusters appeared to be linked to common viral pathogens, among them Epstein-Barr virus. Earlier analysis yielded a pattern in which most TCR beta V segments were productive about 87% or about 30% of the time. Later analysis identified a missense DCLRE1C variant that was linked to TCR beta V- and J-gene trimming.

The PCR was carried out with 60 Vbeta primers and 13 Jbeta primers. Some clones are missing from TCRdb's copy, which holds only in-frame ones; the method was immunoSEQ multiplex PCR. The sample has more than 100,000 clones; roughly 70% are singletons. On this clone itself: The antigen is not known.

CDR3 length: 14 amino acids. Between the trimmed V and J ends, which lost 1 base and 4 bases, there was a span of 10 bases. Germline values: CDR1 MNHNS, CDR2 SASEGT. The rearrangement links TRBV6-1 to TRBJ1-2; no definite D call. Specimen: PBMCs. This sequence was found in a woman aged 45-60 years in good health and CMV-seronegative. Here the CDR3 DNA reads TGTGCCAGCAGTGAAGAGCCAACCTTCTATGGCTACACCTTC. It encodes CASSEEPTFYGYTF.